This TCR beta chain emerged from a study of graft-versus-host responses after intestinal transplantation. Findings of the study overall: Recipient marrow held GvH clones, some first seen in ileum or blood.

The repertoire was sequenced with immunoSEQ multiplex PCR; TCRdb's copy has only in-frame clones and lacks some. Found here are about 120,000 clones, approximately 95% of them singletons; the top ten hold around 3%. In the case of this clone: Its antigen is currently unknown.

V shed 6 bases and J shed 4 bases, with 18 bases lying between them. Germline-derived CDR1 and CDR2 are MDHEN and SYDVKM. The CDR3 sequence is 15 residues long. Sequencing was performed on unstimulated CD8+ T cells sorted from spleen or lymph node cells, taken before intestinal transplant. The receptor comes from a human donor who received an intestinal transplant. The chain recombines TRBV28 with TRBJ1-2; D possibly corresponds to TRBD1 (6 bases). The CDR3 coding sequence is TGTGCCAGCAGCCCCCGGGGGGGCATGAGCTATGGCTACACCTTC. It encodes CASSPRGGMSYGYTF.